Listed below are T cell receptor beta chains from one sample, sequenced in a study of PD-L1 blockade in urothelial cancer. Measured with immunoSEQ multiplex PCR; TCRdb has only the in-frame clones, and not every one. Of around 53,000 clones in the sample, over 70% were seen once. This material consisted of PBMCs, taken around atezolizumab (anti-PD-L1) treatment. These TCRs come from a man aged 35-49 years with urothelial cancer. Each CDR3 is given with its conserved first and last residue. D genes are given only for firm matches. Only some rows state a clone size, as once, few, many or a class for expanded clones.

>TRBV27|NA|TRBJ2-2|NA
TGTGCCAGCTCCCCAAGGGGTTGGAATAACACCGGGGAGCTGTTTTTT
CASSPRGWNNTGELFF
>TRBV2|NA|TRBJ2-5|NA
TGTGCCAGCAGTGACCCGGACAGACCAGAAGAGACCCAGTACTTC
CASSDPDRPEETQYF
>TRBV19|NA|TRBJ1-1|NA
TGTGCCAGTAGTATAAACGGGAACACTGAAGCTTTCTTT
CASSINGNTEAFF
>TRBV6-4|NA|TRBJ1-5|NA
TGTGCCAGCAGTGTCGGGGAAAATCAGCCCCAGCATTTT
CASSVGENQPQHF
>TRBV5-4|NA|TRBJ1-1|NA
TGTGCCAGCAGCTGGATGGGGAGCACTGAAGCTTTCTTT
CASSWMGSTEAFF
>TRBV28|TRBD1|TRBJ1-2|NA
TGTGCCAGCAGTTCCGGGACAGGGGGCTACACCTTC
CASSSGTGGYTF
>TRBV6-1|NA|TRBJ2-3|NA
TGTGCCAGCAGTCCTTTAGCGGTTAGCACAGATACGCAGTATTTT
CASSPLAVSTDTQYF
>TRBV2|TRBD2|TRBJ2-5|NA
TGTGCCAGCTCCGGAAGCGGGGTAGAGACCCAGTACTTC
CASSGSGVETQYF
>TRBV6-1|TRBD1|TRBJ1-2|once
TGTGCCTCTGATATGGGGACAGGGTCCCTTGGCTACACCTTC
CASDMGTGSLGYTF
>TRBV19|TRBD1|TRBJ2-6|NA
TGTGCCAGTAGTATAGGCCGAACAGGGGCCGGGGCCAACGTCCTGACTTTC
CASSIGRTGAGANVLTF
>TRBV14|NA|TRBJ1-1|NA
TGTGCCAGCAGCCAAGATTGGGAGGACACTGAAGCTTTCTTT
CASSQDWEDTEAFF
>TRBV28|NA|TRBJ2-3|NA
TGTGCCAGCAGCCCGACTCTCAGAAGCACAGATACGCAGTATTTT
CASSPTLRSTDTQYF
>TRBV5-4|NA|TRBJ1-1|NA
TGTGCCAGCAGCTTCGGTCCCATGAACACTGAAGCTTTCTTT
CASSFGPMNTEAFF
>TRBV29-1|NA|TRBJ2-3|NA
TGCAGCGTTGAGACTAGCACAGATACGCAGTATTTT
CSVETSTDTQYF
>TRBV5-4|NA|TRBJ1-1|NA
TGTGCCAGCAGCTCCGGAGGGGTTAGGGTGGTGAACACTGAAGCTTTCTTT
CASSSGGVRVVNTEAFF
>TRBV2|TRBD2|TRBJ2-7|NA
TGTGCCAGAACCCTTCCAGCGGGAGGCGGGGAGCAGTACTTC
CARTLPAGGGEQYF
>TRBV4-3|TRBD2|TRBJ2-2|NA
TGCGCCAGCAGCCCAGGACTAGCGGGGACCGGGGAGCTGTTTTTT
CASSPGLAGTGELFF
>TRBV5-1|NA|TRBJ2-5|NA
TGCGCCAGCGGGTCGCAGGGGCTGGAGACCCAGTACTTC
CASGSQGLETQYF
>TRBV5-1|TRBD1|TRBJ2-5|NA
TGCGCCAGCAGCTCGGCAGGGGGTAGAGAGACCCAGTACTTC
CASSSAGGRETQYF
>TRBV4-1|NA|TRBJ2-4|NA
TGCGCCAGCAGCCAAGAGGGGGCTTCACTAGCCAAAAACATTCAGTACTTC
CASSQEGASLAKNIQYF
>TRBV6-6|NA|TRBJ1-1|NA
TGTGCCAGCAAGGATCCGCGGGCTGAAGCTTTCTTT
CASKDPRAEAFF
>TRBV11-2|NA|TRBJ2-7|NA
TGTGCCAGCAGCATCGACAGGCGCGAGCAGTACTTC
CASSIDRREQYF
>TRBV27|TRBD1|TRBJ1-2|NA
TGTGCCAGCAGTGCCAGGGGGTACGGCTACACCTTC
CASSARGYGYTF
>TRBV27|TRBD2|TRBJ2-5|NA
TGTGCCAGCAGTTTAGTTGCGACGGGAGGGCAGGAGACCCAGTACTTC
CASSLVATGGQETQYF
>TRBV7-2|TRBD2|TRBJ2-1|NA
TGTGCCAGCAGCCCAGCGGGGACTAGCGGATACAATGAGCAGTTCTTC
CASSPAGTSGYNEQFF
>TRBV7-6|NA|TRBJ2-1|NA
TGTGCCAGCAGCTTAGCGCAAGGAGGGAGCCCCTACAATGAGCAGTTCTTC
CASSLAQGGSPYNEQFF
>TRBV7-3|TRBD2|TRBJ2-1|NA
TGTGCCAGCAGCATTCCACTGGGAGCGGGAGGCGATGAGCAGTTCTTC
CASSIPLGAGGDEQFF
>TRBV2|TRBD2|TRBJ2-1|NA
TGTGCCAGCAAACTGGGGCGGGGGAACCACTACAATGAGCAGTTCTTC
CASKLGRGNHYNEQFF
>TRBV6-4|NA|TRBJ2-1|NA
TGTGCCAGCAGTTCAAGCGGTCCTACCTACAATGAGCAGTTCTTC
CASSSSGPTYNEQFF
>TRBV25-1|TRBD1|TRBJ2-7|NA
TGTGCCAGCAGTGAACGCGGACAGGGCTCCTACGAGCAGTACTTC
CASSERGQGSYEQYF
>TRBV14|NA|TRBJ2-7|few
TGTGCCAGCAGCCCCTTTAGAGGGCGGGGCGAGCAGTACTTC
CASSPFRGRGEQYF
>TRBV11-2|NA|TRBJ1-1|few
TGTGCCAGCAGCCCCTGGGGGCAAGCTTTCTTT
CASSPWGQAFF
>TRBV29-1|NA|TRBJ2-5|NA
TGCAGCGTTGTTTCCGCAGGAGAGACCCAGTACTTC
CSVVSAGETQYF
>TRBV4-1|NA|TRBJ2-3|NA
TGCGCCAGCAGCCAAGATGGGCCTAGCGCGCAGTATTTT
CASSQDGPSAQYF
>TRBV28|NA|TRBJ1-1|NA
TGTGCCAGCACAGTGAGGTCGGGGTTTTACACTGAAGCTTTCTTT
CASTVRSGFYTEAFF
>TRBV18|TRBD1|TRBJ2-3|NA
TGTGCCAGCTCACGGGACAGAACCCCCGATACGCAGTATTTT
CASSRDRTPDTQYF
>TRBV7-7|NA|TRBJ2-7|NA
TGTGCTAGCAGCTTAACTAGGTACTACGAGCAGTACTTC
CASSLTRYYEQYF
>TRBV9|TRBD2|TRBJ2-1|NA
TGTGCCAGCAGCGTGGGGACTAGCGGGAGAAGGGTGGGGTATGAGCAGTTCTTC
CASSVGTSGRRVGYEQFF
>TRBV28|NA|TRBJ2-2|NA
TGTGCCAGCAGTCAGCCGGGAACCGGGGAGCTGTTTTTT
CASSQPGTGELFF
>TRBV6-1|TRBD1|TRBJ1-4|NA
TGTGCCAGCTCCCCCGGGGGACAGGGAGCTGAAAAACTGTTTTTT
CASSPGGQGAEKLFF
>TRBV5-1|TRBD1|TRBJ2-2|many
TGCGCCAGCACGACAGGGGACAACACCGGGGAGCTGTTTTTT
CASTTGDNTGELFF
>TRBV7-3|TRBD2|TRBJ2-3|NA
TGTGCCAGCAGTCAACACCGACTAGCTCCAGATACGCAGTATTTT
CASSQHRLAPDTQYF
>TRBV15|NA|TRBJ2-2|NA
TGTGCCACCAGCAGTACCCTACAGGGACTAAACACCGGGGAGCTGTTTTTT
CATSSTLQGLNTGELFF
>TRBV19|TRBD1|TRBJ2-1|NA
TGTGCCAGTAGTATCTACGCGGGACAGGGATACAATGAGCAGTTCTTC
CASSIYAGQGYNEQFF
>TRBV7-6|NA|TRBJ1-3|NA
TGTGCCAGCAGCTTAGGGGAGGACGGAAACACCATATATTTT
CASSLGEDGNTIYF
>TRBV6-1|NA|TRBJ2-1|once
TGTGCCAGCAGTGAGAGACTCTCCTACAATGAGCAGTTCTTC
CASSERLSYNEQFF
>TRBV27|NA|TRBJ2-7|NA
TGTGCCAGCAGCCTCTCCTGGGGAGGACAAGGCGAGCAGTACTTC
CASSLSWGGQGEQYF
>TRBV18|NA|TRBJ2-7|NA
TGTGCCAGCTCACCAACCCCCCAGGGCGAGCAGTACTTC
CASSPTPQGEQYF